Each of the 18 T cell receptor beta chains below was sequenced from the same sample in a study of cytomegalovirus exposure and HLA in healthy donors. PCR primers comprised 60 Vbeta and 13 Jbeta primers. The table came from immunoSEQ multiplex PCR; TCRdb's copy has only in-frame clones and leaves some out. The data contain over 30,000 clones, less than 70% of them singletons. What was sequenced was PBMCs. The receptors were gathered from a man aged 45 to 65 in good health and CMV-seropositive.

This clone is a singleton in its sample. V and J are TRBV28 and TRBJ2-7, with D perhaps TRBD2 (5 bases). CDR1 and CDR2 (germline): MDHEN, SYDVKM. The length of the CDR3 is 14 residues. The germline V and J ends were trimmed by 5 bases and 0 bases, with 11 bases remaining between them. Here the CDR3 reads CASSPLAGSYEQYF. Written as DNA, the CDR3 is TGTGCCAGCAGTCCGCTGGCGGGCTCCTACGAGCAGTACTTC. Combining the CDR3 with reference TRBV28 and TRBJ2-7 gives the whole variable domain DVKVTQSSRYLVKRTGEKVFLECVQDMDHENMFWYRQDPGLGLRLIYFSYDVKMKEKGDIPEGYSVSREKKERFSLILESASTNQTSMYLCASSPLAGSYEQYFGPGTRLTVT.

The CDR3 DNA reads as TGCGCCAGCTACTCAACGGGGGGCTATGGCTACACCTTC. Translation: CASYSTGGYGYTF. The J gene is TRBJ1-2, the V gene TRBV5-1; D perhaps matches TRBD1 (5 bases). This CDR3 comprises 13 residues. Per the germline V gene, CDR1 is SGHRS and CDR2 is YFSETQ. With 7 bases removed from V and 4 bases from J, the gap between germline ends came to 14 bases. The full variable domain, with the rest looked up from reference TRBV5-1 and TRBJ1-2, is KAGVTQTPRYLIKTRGQQVTLSCSPISGHRSVSWYQQTPGQGLQFLFEYFSETQRNKGNFPGRFSGRQFSNSRSEMNVSTLELGDSALYLCASYSTGGYGYTFGSGTRLTVV.

A few counts support this clone. The rearrangement joins TRBV5-6 to TRBJ2-1, with 9 bases identical to TRBD1. CDR1 SGHDT and CDR2 YYEEEE come from the germline V gene. Losses at the gene ends were 4 bases for V and 12 bases for J; bases not matched to a gene: 8. There are 13 residues in the CDR3. The CDR3: CASSNTGGIGQFF. Written as DNA, the CDR3 is TGTGCCAGCAGCAATACAGGGGGCATCGGGCAGTTCTTC. Using reference TRBV5-6 and TRBJ2-1 for the parts outside the CDR3, the full variable domain is DAGVTQSPTHLIKTRGQQVTLRCSPKSGHDTVSWYQQALGQGPQFIFQYYEEEERQRGNFPDRFSGHQFPNYSSELNVNALLLGDSALYLCASSNTGGIGQFFGPGTRLTVL.

This clone was seen only a few times. This chain joins TRBV18 and TRBJ1-5; 7 positions match TRBD1. Trimming cost V 8 bases and J 6 bases; bases outside gene matches: 13. Germline V CDR1 and CDR2: KGHSH, LQKENI. The CDR3 is made up of 15 amino acids. CDR3: CASHKTGTGGQPQHF. In DNA form, the CDR3 reads TGTGCCAGCCACAAGACAGGGACTGGGGGTCAGCCCCAGCATTTT.

This clone has only a few counts. The J gene is TRBJ1-6, the V gene TRBV27, with unresolved D. The V end was cut by 3 bases, the J end by 3 bases, with 6 bases between. The CDR3 is 14 amino acids. In germline, CDR1 is MNHEY, CDR2 SMNVEV (reference sequence). CDR3 bases: TGTGCCAGCAGTTTCACAGACTATAATTCACCCCTCCACTTT. It encodes CASSFTDYNSPLHF.

The gene calls are TRBV5-1 and TRBJ1-1; perhaps TRBD1 as D (6 bases). CDR3 length: 14 residues. The germline gives CDR1 SGHRS, CDR2 YFSETQ. The V and J ends lost 0 bases and 1 base respectively, with 7 bases between them. CDR3 protein: CASSLGTENTEAFF. The CDR3 coding sequence is TGCGCCAGCAGCTTGGGGACAGAGAACACTGAAGCTTTCTTT. Using reference TRBV5-1 and TRBJ1-1 for the parts outside the CDR3, the full variable domain is KAGVTQTPRYLIKTRGQQVTLSCSPISGHRSVSWYQQTPGQGLQFLFEYFSETQRNKGNFPGRFSGRQFSNSRSEMNVSTLELGDSALYLCASSLGTENTEAFFGQGTRLTVV.

The J gene is TRBJ2-4, the V gene TRBV4-3; tentative D call: TRBD1 (5 bases). Germline V gene sequence: CDR1 LGHNA, CDR2 YSLEER. The V and J ends lost 1 base and 0 bases respectively, with 16 bases between them. This CDR3 is built from 18 residues. Here the CDR3 DNA reads TGCGCCAGCAGCCAAGCCTATGCAGGGAATTTAGCCAAAAACATTCAGTACTTC. Encoded protein: CASSQAYAGNLAKNIQYF.

The genes are TRBV9 and TRBJ1-4; D unresolved. The CDR3 sequence is 15 residues long. The V end lost 0 bases, the J end lost 2 bases, and 8 bases lay between the germline ends. Per the germline V gene, CDR1 is SGDLS and CDR2 is YYNGEE. For the CDR3, the DNA is TGTGCCAGCAGCGTAGCGGGATGGACTAATGAAAAACTGTTTTTT. This sequence encodes CASSVAGWTNEKLFF.

The rearrangement uses TRBV4-1 and TRBJ2-1; 8 nucleotides align to TRBD2. Germline V gene sequence: CDR1 MGHRA, CDR2 YSYEKL. CDR3 length: 17 residues. V trimming: 8 bases; J trimming: 1 base; junction bases outside the gene matches: 13. In nucleotides, the CDR3 is TGCGCCAGCGCAAAATCTTCCCCGGGGGGGTCCTACAATGAGCAGTTCTTC. Its protein is CASAKSSPGGSYNEQFF.

This chain uses TRBV30 with TRBJ1-1; the D gene is possibly TRBD1 (6 bases). V was trimmed by 0 bases and J by 5 bases, leaving 10 bases between them. CDR1 is GTSNPN and CDR2 is SVGIG in the germline V gene (reference sequence). The CDR3 consists of 13 residues. The CDR3 region has the DNA TGTGCCTGGAGTGTGGGAGGGGGAACTGAAGCTTTCTTT. Translating gives CAWSVGGGTEAFF.

The chain uses TRBV7-2 and TRBJ1-5, with D possibly matching TRBD1 (6 bases). Germline V lookup: CDR1 SGHTA, CDR2 FQGNSA. With 5 bases removed from V and 4 bases from J, the gap between germline ends came to 12 bases. The CDR3 loop spans 14 amino acids. CDR3 nucleotides: TGTGCCAGCAGCCCCGGACAGCAAAATCAGCCCCAGCATTTT. Its protein is CASSPGQQNQPQHF.

This chain joins TRBV28 and TRBJ2-3, with 14 bases identical to TRBD2. Per the germline V gene, CDR1 is MDHEN and CDR2 is SYDVKM. The CDR3 is 16 residues long. The V and J ends lost 5 bases and 5 bases, in that order; junction bases with no gene match: 6. DNA of the CDR3: TGTGCCAGCAGTCCACAGACTAGCGGGAGGGTAGATACGCAGTATTTT. This translates into CASSPQTSGRVDTQYF.

V gene TRBV5-6 combines with J gene TRBJ2-1, with 10 bases lining up with TRBD2. Germline-derived CDR1 and CDR2 are SGHDT and YYEEEE. J was trimmed by 7 bases and V by 0 bases; bases with no gene match: 4. This CDR3 contains 15 residues. Here the CDR3 DNA reads TGTGCCAGCAGCTTGGTAGCGGGAGGCAGGAATGAGCAGTTCTTC. Translating it yields CASSLVAGGRNEQFF.

This chain connects TRBV29-1 to TRBJ1-2; TRBD1 agrees at 8 bases. Germline V CDR1 and CDR2: SQVTM, ANQGSEA. CDR3 size: 13 residues. The trim removed 3 bases at V and 4 bases at J, leaving 4 bases unmatched. The chain's CDR3 is CSVERGTGYGYTF. The CDR3 DNA is TGCAGCGTTGAGAGGGGGACAGGCTATGGCTACACCTTC.

The CDR3 coding sequence is TGTGCCAGCAACCCAACAGGGAACGAGCAGTTCTTC. Protein product: CASNPTGNEQFF. The chain employs TRBV13 and TRBJ2-1; D is possibly TRBD1 (6 bases). CDR3 size: 12 residues. V was cut by 7 bases and J by 10 bases, with 14 bases left in between. Germline V gene lookup returns CDR1 PRHDT and CDR2 FYEKMQ (reference sequence).

The rearrangement joins TRBV28 to TRBJ1-5, with D possibly TRBD1 on 6 matching bases. The CDR3 spans 14 residues. The V gene's germline CDR1 is MDHEN and CDR2 SYDVKM. With 5 bases removed from V and 7 bases from J, the gap between germline ends came to 15 bases. The CDR3 nucleotides are TGTGCCAGCAGTCCCGCCCTGGGGGCGCAGCCCCAGCATTTT. Residues: CASSPALGAQPQHF.

This rearrangement joins TRBV7-9 to TRBJ2-2, with D unclear. The CDR3 runs to 14 residues. Trimming took 6 bases from V and 0 from J, leaving 8 bases between them. From germline, CDR1 is SEHNR and CDR2 FQNEAQ (reference sequence). The CDR3 region has the DNA TGTGCCAGCAGTCTTCTAGCGAACACCGGGGAGCTGTTTTTT. Protein product: CASSLLANTGELFF.

This chain links TRBV5-6 with TRBJ2-3, with 9 bases lining up with TRBD2. Germline V gene data show CDR1 as SGHDT and CDR2 as YYEEEE. The V gene end was trimmed by 4 bases and the J gene end by 3 bases; junction bases not matched to a gene: 12. The CDR3 loop spans 17 amino acids. CDR3 nucleotides: TGTGCCAGCAGCCCCGGCCATAGCGGGAGAGGGACAGATACGCAGTATTTT. Translation: CASSPGHSGRGTDTQYF.